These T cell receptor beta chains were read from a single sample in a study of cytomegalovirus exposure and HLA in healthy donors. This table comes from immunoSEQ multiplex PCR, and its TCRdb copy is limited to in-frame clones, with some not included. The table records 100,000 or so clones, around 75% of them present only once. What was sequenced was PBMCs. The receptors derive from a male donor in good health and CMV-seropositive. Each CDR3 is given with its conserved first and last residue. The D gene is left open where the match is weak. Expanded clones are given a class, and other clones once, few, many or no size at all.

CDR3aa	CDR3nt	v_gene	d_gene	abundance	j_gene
CAWSAGLPGELFF	TGTGCCTGGAGTGCTGGGCTCCCTGGGGAGCTGTTTTTT	TRBV30	-	-	TRBJ2-2
CASSTNHREPQHF	TGTGCCAGCTCAACAAACCACAGGGAGCCCCAGCATTTT	TRBV18	-	-	TRBJ1-5
CASSYSGDREELFF	TGTGCCAGCAGTTACTCGGGCGACAGGGAAGAACTGTTTTTT	TRBV6-5	TRBD1	many	TRBJ1-4
CAWVLGAGETQYF	TGTGCCTGGGTCCTTGGGGCTGGGGAGACCCAGTACTTC	TRBV30	-	-	TRBJ2-5
CASLTGSSGNTIYF	TGTGCCAGCTTGACAGGTTCTTCTGGAAACACCATATATTTT	TRBV28	-	-	TRBJ1-3
CASSPNDRVNNEQYF	TGCGCCAGCAGCCCGAACGACAGGGTAAACAACGAGCAGTACTTC	TRBV5-1	TRBD1	-	TRBJ2-7
CASSRTGNTGELFF	TGTGCCAGCAGCCGCACAGGGAACACCGGGGAGCTGTTTTTT	TRBV7-9	-	-	TRBJ2-2
CASSRRGGTGEKLFF	TGTGCCAGCAGCCGCCGGGGAGGGACGGGGGAAAAACTGTTTTTT	TRBV5-4	-	-	TRBJ1-4
CSVGLAGQALGYTF	TGCAGCGTTGGTCTAGCGGGGCAGGCCCTTGGCTACACCTTC	TRBV29-1	-	once	TRBJ1-2
CSVEPSGAEGEQYF	TGCAGCGTCGAACCATCAGGGGCTGAAGGCGAGCAGTACTTC	TRBV29-1	-	-	TRBJ2-7
CASRPSPLGAYEQYF	TGCGCCAGCAGGCCAAGTCCGTTAGGGGCCTACGAGCAGTACTTC	TRBV4-1	-	-	TRBJ2-7
CASSPPLESGGYNEQFF	TGTGCCAGCAGCCCCCCTCTTGAGAGCGGGGGATACAATGAGCAGTTCTTC	TRBV4-2	TRBD2	-	TRBJ2-1
CASSLESRGSPLHF	TGCGCCAGCAGCTTGGAGAGTCGGGGTTCACCCCTCCACTTT	TRBV5-1	-	-	TRBJ1-6
CASSLEGGETGELFF	TGTGCCAGCAGCTTGGAGGGGGGGGAGACCGGGGAGCTGTTTTTT	TRBV5-5	-	-	TRBJ2-2
CASSGGGQETQYF	TGTGCCAGTAGCGGGGGAGGACAAGAGACCCAGTACTTC	TRBV19	-	-	TRBJ2-5
CASSLEPGQPWNEQFF	TGCGCCAGCAGCTTGGAACCGGGACAGCCGTGGAATGAGCAGTTCTTC	TRBV5-1	TRBD1	few	TRBJ2-1
CASSAEQLSSTDTQYF	TGTGCCAGCAGTGCCGAACAGCTATCTAGCACAGATACGCAGTATTTT	TRBV2	-	-	TRBJ2-3
CASSREQGDSSYEQYF	TGTGCCAGCAGCCGGGAACAGGGGGATAGCTCCTACGAGCAGTACTTC	TRBV4-2	TRBD1	few	TRBJ2-7
CASSEMGRADYGYTF	TGTGCCAGCAGTGAAATGGGCAGGGCAGACTATGGCTACACCTTC	TRBV6-1	-	few	TRBJ1-2
CASRDPGGDRGAFF	TGTGCCAGCAGGGACCCCGGTGGTGACAGGGGAGCTTTCTTT	TRBV6-6	TRBD1	-	TRBJ1-1
CASSPPERGTLTDTQYF	TGTGCCAGCTCACCACCGGAGCGGGGGACTCTCACAGATACGCAGTATTTT	TRBV18	TRBD2	-	TRBJ2-3
CASSVGQGPPNSPLHF	TGTGCCAGCAGCGTCGGACAGGGCCCGCCAAATTCACCCCTCCACTTT	TRBV9	TRBD1	-	TRBJ1-6
CASKQGANEKLFF	TGTGCCAGCAAACAGGGAGCGAATGAAAAACTGTTTTTT	TRBV7-9	-	-	TRBJ1-4
CASSQERGNPLYTEAFF	TGCGCCAGCAGCCAAGAGAGGGGGAACCCACTCTACACTGAAGCTTTCTTT	TRBV4-1	-	-	TRBJ1-1
CASSDRRTGRNGYTF	TGTGCCAGCAGCGATCGCCGGACAGGGAGGAATGGCTACACCTTC	TRBV7-8	TRBD1	-	TRBJ1-2
CASSQEGAGGQETQYF	TGTGCCAGCAGCCAAGAGGGAGCGGGGGGGCAAGAGACCCAGTACTTC	TRBV4-2	TRBD2	-	TRBJ2-5
CASAMSTEAFF	TGTGCCAGTGCGATGAGCACTGAAGCTTTCTTT	TRBV19	-	-	TRBJ1-1
CASAISPYEQYF	TGTGCCAGCGCCATCAGTCCCTACGAGCAGTACTTC	TRBV5-6	-	-	TRBJ2-7